The T cell receptor beta chain under discussion was sequenced for a study of neurological immune-mediated disorders. This clonotype was seen many times. From the 5' RACE reads, TCRdb called clonotypes with MiXCR, one entry per CDR3 protein. The data hold roughly 100,000 distinct CDR3 sequences, with approximately 10% observed a single time. Time point meaning: longitudinal time-point 3. For the unsorted libraries, 2 million PBMCs stored at -80 C served as input. The CDR3 contains 13 residues. Germline V CDR1 and CDR2: SGHTA, FQGNSA. V was cut by 4 bases and J by 0 bases, with 6 bases left in between. The genes are TRBV7-2 and TRBJ1-2; no definite D call. Sequenced sample: PBMCs. The TCR originated in a female donor with HTLV-1-associated myelopathy (HAM/TSP). This chain's CDR3 is CASSSGPNYGYTF. As DNA, the CDR3 is TGTGCCAGCAGCTCGGGTCCTAACTATGGCTACACCTTC.